Following are 15 T cell receptor beta chains from one sample sequenced in a study of T cells in Graves' hyperthyroidism and ophthalmopathy. From RNA transcripts, TCR beta CDR3 regions were amplified. Researchers ran a first-round RT-PCR on the TCR CDR3 using the HTBI primer set. TCRdb used MiXCR to reprocess the multiplex PCR reads, holding one entry per CDR3 protein. The data contain hundreds of thousands of distinct CDR3 sequences, approximately 42% of them singletons. Sequenced material: peripheral blood or thyroid tissue (not recorded which). The receptors shown here come from an adult man with Graves' disease, either hyperthyroidism or ophthalmopathy (not recorded which).

The rearrangement links TRBV19 to TRBJ1-4, with a possible D match to TRBD1 (5 bases). The CDR3 is made up of 15 amino acids. CDR1 LNHDA and CDR2 SQIVND come from the germline V gene (reference sequence). V lost 4 bases to trimming and J lost 6 bases, with 15 bases between them. CDR3 in DNA: TGTGCCAGTAGTACAGGGTGGGACGCATATGAAAAACTGTTTTTT. Protein: CASSTGWDAYEKLFF.

The chain has TRBV20-1 and TRBJ2-7; 8 positions agree with TRBD2. V gave up 7 bases and J gave up 7 bases; unmatched junction bases: 12. Per the germline V gene, CDR1 is DFQATT and CDR2 is SNEGSKA (reference sequence). The CDR3 extends over 13 amino acids. The CDR3 nucleotides read TGCAGTGTCGGAGCGGGGGCGAACCAAGAGCAGTACTTC. It is translated as CSVGAGANQEQYF.

This clonotype was found a few times. Compared with germline, one end of the junction differs, possibly owing to a read error. The chain links TRBV7-3 to TRBJ1-5; D is undetermined. The CDR3 is 15 residues long. CDR1 SGHTA and CDR2 FQGTGA come from the germline V gene. The CDR3 DNA follows: TGCGCCAGCAGCCAAGGCGGAGGGAGCAATCAGCCCCAGCATTTT. Translation: CASSQGGGSNQPQHF.

This chain uses TRBV30 with TRBJ1-6; D is possibly TRBD1 (5 bases). The germline gives CDR1 GTSNPN, CDR2 SVGIG (reference sequence). The CDR3 extends over 14 amino acids. Trimming took off 5 bases at V and 3 bases at J, with 11 bases between the two ends. The CDR3 region has the DNA TGTGCCTGGGGATCGACAGTCTATAATTCACCCCTCCACTTT. It encodes CAWGSTVYNSPLHF.

A remark on this clonotype: This may be a read error, as it is one base from a much larger clone. The chain is built from TRBV2 and TRBJ2-2, with 7 bases aligning to TRBD2. Germline-derived CDR1 and CDR2 are SNHLY and FYNNEI. V dropped 6 bases and J dropped 7; count of bases not matched to a gene: 8. This CDR3 has 14 residues. CDR3 residues: CASRTSREIGELFF. CDR3 coding DNA: TGTGCCAGCAGGACGTCGCGGGAGATCGGGGAGCTGTTTTTT.

This clonotype was recorded many times. J is TRBJ1-3 and V is TRBV12-3 or TRBV12-4; no firm D call. Trimming shortened V by 0 bases and J by 2 bases, and 8 bases separated the two germline ends. The CDR3 extends over 15 amino acids. The CDR3 sequence: CASSLALRTGNTIYF. CDR3 sequence (DNA): TGTGCCAGCAGTTTAGCGTTGCGAACTGGAAACACCATATATTTT.

The chain employs TRBV6-8 and TRBJ2-2; D possibly corresponds to TRBD1 (5 bases). The CDR3 is made up of 15 amino acids. V lost 4 bases to trimming and J lost 1 base, with 10 bases between them. Germline-derived CDR1 and CDR2 are MNHGY and SAAAGT. This CDR3 reads CASSLRTWNTGELFF. CDR3 DNA sequence: TGTGCCAGCAGTTTAAGGACATGGAACACCGGGGAGCTGTTTTTT.

This clonotype has only one observation. J is TRBJ1-1 and V is TRBV5-1; a possible D gene is TRBD1 (5 bases). Trimming shortened V by 0 bases and J by 5 bases, and 23 bases separated the two germline ends. Germline CDR1 reads SGHRS; CDR2 reads YFSETQ. This CDR3 spans 18 amino acids. Written as DNA, the CDR3 is TGCGCCAGCAGCTTGGGACAAGGGGCCCTAAGGGAACAGACTGAAGCTTTCTTT. Translated: CASSLGQGALREQTEAFF.

This clonotype was picked up a small number of times. The CDR3 sequence is CASSRQGLYGYTF. For the CDR3, the DNA is TGTGCCAGTAGTCGACAGGGGCTCTATGGCTACACCTTC. The chain combines TRBV19 with TRBJ1-2; 8 bases match TRBD1. The V and J ends lost 5 bases and 4 bases, in that order; junction bases with no gene match: 3. Germline V gene data show CDR1 as LNHDA and CDR2 as SQIVND (reference sequence). The CDR3 spans 13 residues.

The gene calls are TRBV20-1 and TRBJ1-2; possible D gene TRBD1, 5 bases. The CDR3 length is 11 residues. V gave up 2 bases and J gave up 11 bases, with 12 bases separating them. Per the germline V gene, CDR1 is DFQATT and CDR2 is SNEGSKA (reference sequence). The CDR3 is CSARHGEGYTF. The CDR3 DNA is TGCAGTGCTAGACATGGGGAGGGGTACACCTTC.

The chain employs TRBV7-6 and TRBJ1-1; 8 bases map to TRBD1. The V gene's germline CDR1 is SGHVS and CDR2 FNYEAQ. V shed 0 bases and J 5 bases; nucleotides not matched to a gene: 5. The CDR3 extends over 15 amino acids. The CDR3 DNA sequence: TGTGCCAGCAGCTTAGCCGCAGGGGGCGTAACTGAAGCTTTCTTT. Translation gives CASSLAAGGVTEAFF.

This clonotype has a count of ten or more. The CDR3 coding sequence is TGCAGCGTTGGGGACTCTGAGGACCAGCCCCAGCATTTT. Translated: CSVGDSEDQPQHF. The rearrangement links TRBV29-1 to TRBJ1-5; the D gene is possibly TRBD1 (5 bases). CDR1 is SQVTM, CDR2 ANQGSEA, per germline. V was cut by 4 bases and J by 7 bases, with 14 bases left in between. The CDR3 is made up of 13 amino acids.

This clonotype was recorded at least ten times. The genes are TRBV7-8 and TRBJ1-4; D perhaps matches TRBD1 (5 bases). Germline CDR1 reads SGHVS; CDR2 reads FQNEAQ. The ends were cut back, 8 bases at V and 0 bases at J, with 13 bases in the middle. This CDR3 is 15 amino acids long. CDR3: CASGPRGATNEKLFF. Here the CDR3 DNA reads TGTGCCAGCGGACCTAGGGGTGCAACTAATGAAAAACTGTTTTTT.

This clonotype was seen ten or more times. J is TRBJ1-2 and V is TRBV6-1, with TRBD1 matching over 7 bases. Germline V lookup: CDR1 MNHNS, CDR2 SASEGT. V dropped 4 bases and J dropped 4; count of bases not matched to a gene: 6. This CDR3 contains 14 residues. This CDR3 reads CASSAGQTTYGYTF. In DNA form, the CDR3 reads TGTGCCAGCAGTGCGGGACAGACCACCTATGGCTACACCTTC.

The J gene is TRBJ2-3, the V gene TRBV5-1; D gene ambiguous. CDR3 length equals 14 residues. Trimming shortened V by 0 bases and J by 0 bases, and 5 bases separated the two germline ends. Germline loops: CDR1 SGHRS, CDR2 YFSETQ. CDR3 coding DNA: TGCGCCAGCAGCTTGGCCACCAGCACAGATACGCAGTATTTT. Protein: CASSLATSTDTQYF.